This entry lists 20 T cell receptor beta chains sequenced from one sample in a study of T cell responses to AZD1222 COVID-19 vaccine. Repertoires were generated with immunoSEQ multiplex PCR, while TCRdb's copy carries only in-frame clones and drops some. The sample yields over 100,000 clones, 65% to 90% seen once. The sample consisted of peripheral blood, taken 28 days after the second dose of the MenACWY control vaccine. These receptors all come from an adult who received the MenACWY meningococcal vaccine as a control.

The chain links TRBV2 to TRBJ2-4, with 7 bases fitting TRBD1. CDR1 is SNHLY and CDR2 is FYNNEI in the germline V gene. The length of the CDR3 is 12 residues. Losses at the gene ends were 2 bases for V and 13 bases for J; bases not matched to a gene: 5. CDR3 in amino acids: CASSEYRGKQYF. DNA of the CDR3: TGTGCCAGCAGTGAATACAGGGGAAAGCAGTACTTC.

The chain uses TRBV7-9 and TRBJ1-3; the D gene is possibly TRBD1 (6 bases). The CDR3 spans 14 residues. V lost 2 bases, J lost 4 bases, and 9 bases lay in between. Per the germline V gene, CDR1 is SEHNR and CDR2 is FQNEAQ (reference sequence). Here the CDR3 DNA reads TGTGCCAGCAGCTTAATAACAGGGGGAAACACCATATATTTT. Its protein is CASSLITGGNTIYF.

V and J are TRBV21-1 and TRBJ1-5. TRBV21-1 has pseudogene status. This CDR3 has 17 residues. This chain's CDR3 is CASSKGKRGSHGQPQHF. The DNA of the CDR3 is TGTGCCAGCAGCAAAGGAAAGAGGGGCTCTCACGGTCAGCCCCAGCATTTT.

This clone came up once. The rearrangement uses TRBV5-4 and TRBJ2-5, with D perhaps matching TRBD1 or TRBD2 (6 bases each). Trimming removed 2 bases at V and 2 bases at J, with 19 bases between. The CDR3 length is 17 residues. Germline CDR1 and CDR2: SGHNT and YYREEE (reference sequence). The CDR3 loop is CASSFFRGVSGQETQYF. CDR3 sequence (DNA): TGTGCCAGCAGCTTTTTCAGGGGCGTAAGCGGGCAAGAGACCCAGTACTTC.

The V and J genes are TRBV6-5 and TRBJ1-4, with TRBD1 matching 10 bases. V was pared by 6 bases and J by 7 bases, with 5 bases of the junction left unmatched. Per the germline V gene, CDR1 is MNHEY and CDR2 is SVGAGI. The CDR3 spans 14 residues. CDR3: CASRPGTGVEKLFF. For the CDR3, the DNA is TGTGCCAGCAGACCCGGGACAGGGGTTGAAAAACTGTTTTTT.

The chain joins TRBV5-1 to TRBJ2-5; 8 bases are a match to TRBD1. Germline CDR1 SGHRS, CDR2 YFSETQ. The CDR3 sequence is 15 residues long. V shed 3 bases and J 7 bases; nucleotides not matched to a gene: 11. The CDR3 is CASSSATGVGGTQYF. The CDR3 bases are TGCGCCAGCAGCTCAGCGACAGGGGTTGGGGGGACCCAGTACTTC.

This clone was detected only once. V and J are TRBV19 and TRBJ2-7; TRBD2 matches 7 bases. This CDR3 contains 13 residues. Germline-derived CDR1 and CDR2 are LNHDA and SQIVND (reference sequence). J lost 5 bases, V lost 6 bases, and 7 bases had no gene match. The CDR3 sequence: CASSLGGPDEQYF. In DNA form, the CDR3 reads TGTGCCAGTAGCTTGGGAGGGCCGGACGAGCAGTACTTC.

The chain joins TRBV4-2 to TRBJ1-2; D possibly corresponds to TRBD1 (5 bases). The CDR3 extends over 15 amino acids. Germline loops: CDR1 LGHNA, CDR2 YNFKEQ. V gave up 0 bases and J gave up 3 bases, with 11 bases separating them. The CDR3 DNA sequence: TGTGCCAGCAGCCAAGATAGGGGTCCTTACTATGGCTACACCTTC. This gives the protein CASSQDRGPYYGYTF.

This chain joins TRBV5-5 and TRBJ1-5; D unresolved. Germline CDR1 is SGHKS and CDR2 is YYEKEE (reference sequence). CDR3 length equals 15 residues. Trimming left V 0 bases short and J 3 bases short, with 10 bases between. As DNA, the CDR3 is TGTGCCAGCAGCTTGGCTCTGAATTCCAATCAGCCCCAGCATTTT. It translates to CASSLALNSNQPQHF. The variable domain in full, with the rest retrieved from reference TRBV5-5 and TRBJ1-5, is DAGVTQSPTHLIKTRGQQVTLRCSPISGHKSVSWYQQVLGQGPQFIFQYYEKEERGRGNFPDRFSARQFPNYSSELNVNALLLGDSALYLCASSLALNSNQPQHFGDGTRLSIL.

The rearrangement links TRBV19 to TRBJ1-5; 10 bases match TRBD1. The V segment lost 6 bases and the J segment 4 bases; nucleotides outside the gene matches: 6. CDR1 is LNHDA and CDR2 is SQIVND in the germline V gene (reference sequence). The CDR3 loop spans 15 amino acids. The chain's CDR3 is CASSLTGGRNQPQHF. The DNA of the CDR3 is TGTGCCAGTAGCTTGACAGGGGGCCGGAATCAGCCCCAGCATTTT.

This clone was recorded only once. CDR3 in DNA: TGTGCCAGCAGCTTAACATCGATTTCCAATTCACCCCTCCACTTT. It is translated as CASSLTSISNSPLHF. This sequence joins TRBV7-3 and TRBJ1-6; D is uncertain. Trimming removed 0 bases from V and 7 bases from J, with 10 bases in between. This CDR3 comprises 15 residues. In germline, CDR1 is SGHTA, CDR2 FQGTGA. The complete variable domain, with remaining parts taken from reference TRBV7-3 and TRBJ1-6, reads GAGVSQTPSNKVTEKGKYVELRCDPISGHTALYWYRQSLGQGPEFLIYFQGTGAADDSGLPNDRFFAVRPEGSVSTLKIQRTERGDSAVYLCASSLTSISNSPLHFGNGTRLTVT.

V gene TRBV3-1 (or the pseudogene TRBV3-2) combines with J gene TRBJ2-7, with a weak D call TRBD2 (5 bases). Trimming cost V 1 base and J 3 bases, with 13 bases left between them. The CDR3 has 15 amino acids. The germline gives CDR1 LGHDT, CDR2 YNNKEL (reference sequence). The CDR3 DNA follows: TGTGCCAGCAGCCAAGGAATGAAGGGAGTCTACGAGCAGTACTTC. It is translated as CASSQGMKGVYEQYF.

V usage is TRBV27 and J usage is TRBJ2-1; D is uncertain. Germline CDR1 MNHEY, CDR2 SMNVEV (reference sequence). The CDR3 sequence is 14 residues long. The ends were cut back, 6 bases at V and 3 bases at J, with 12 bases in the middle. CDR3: CASRQPGNYNEQFF. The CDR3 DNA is TGTGCCAGCAGGCAGCCGGGCAACTACAATGAGCAGTTCTTC.

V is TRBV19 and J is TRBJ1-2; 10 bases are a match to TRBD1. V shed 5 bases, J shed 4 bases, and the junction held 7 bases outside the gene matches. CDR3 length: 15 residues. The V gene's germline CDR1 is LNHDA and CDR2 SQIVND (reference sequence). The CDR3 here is CASSWGQGRSYGYTF. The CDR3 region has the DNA TGTGCCAGTAGTTGGGGACAGGGGCGAAGCTATGGCTACACCTTC.

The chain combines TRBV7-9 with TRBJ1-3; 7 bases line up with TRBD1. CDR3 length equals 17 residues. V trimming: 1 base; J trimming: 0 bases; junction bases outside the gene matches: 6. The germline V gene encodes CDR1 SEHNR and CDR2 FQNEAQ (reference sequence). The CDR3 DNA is TGTGCCAGCAGCTTAGAGGGGGCATTCTTCTCTGGAAACACCATATATTTT. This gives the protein CASSLEGAFFSGNTIYF.

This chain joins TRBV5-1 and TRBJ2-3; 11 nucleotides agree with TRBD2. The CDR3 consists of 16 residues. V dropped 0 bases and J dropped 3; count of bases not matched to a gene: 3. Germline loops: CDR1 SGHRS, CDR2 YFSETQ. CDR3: CASSLVLAGGTDTQYF. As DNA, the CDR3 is TGCGCCAGCAGCTTGGTGCTAGCGGGAGGAACAGATACGCAGTATTTT.

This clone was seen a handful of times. The CDR3 protein is CASSPPGAGGYGYTF. The CDR3 DNA is TGTGCCAGCAGTCCGCCGGGGGCAGGGGGATACGGCTACACCTTC. The chain is built from TRBV7-9 and TRBJ1-2; 7 bases are shared with TRBD1. Germline V gene data show CDR1 as SEHNR and CDR2 as FQNEAQ (reference sequence). CDR3 length: 15 residues. V trimming: 6 bases; J trimming: 8 bases; junction bases outside the gene matches: 15.

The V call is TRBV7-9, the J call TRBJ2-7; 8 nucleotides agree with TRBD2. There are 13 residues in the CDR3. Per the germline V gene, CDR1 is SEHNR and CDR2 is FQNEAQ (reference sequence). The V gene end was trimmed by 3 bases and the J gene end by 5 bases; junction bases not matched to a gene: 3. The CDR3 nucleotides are TGTGCCAGCAGCTTGACTAGCGTGCACGAGCAGTACTTC. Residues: CASSLTSVHEQYF. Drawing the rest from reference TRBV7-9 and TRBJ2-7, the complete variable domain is DTGVSQNPRHKITKRGQNVTFRCDPISEHNRLYWYRQTLGQGPEFLTYFQNEAQLEKSRLLSDRFSAERPKGSFSTLEIQRTEQGDSAMYLCASSLTSVHEQYFGPGTRLTVT.

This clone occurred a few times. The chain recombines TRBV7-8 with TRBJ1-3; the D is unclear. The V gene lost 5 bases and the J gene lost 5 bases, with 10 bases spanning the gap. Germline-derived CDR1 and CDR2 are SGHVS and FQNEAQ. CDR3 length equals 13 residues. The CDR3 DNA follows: TGTGCCAGCAGCCCAGATGGACGAAACACCATATATTTT. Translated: CASSPDGRNTIYF.

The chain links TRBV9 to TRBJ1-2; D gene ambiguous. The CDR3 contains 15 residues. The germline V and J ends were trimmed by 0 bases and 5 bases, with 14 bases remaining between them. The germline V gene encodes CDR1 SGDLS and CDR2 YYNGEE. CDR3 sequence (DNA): TGTGCCAGCAGCGTAGGTGTCCTCCGCGAATATGGCTACACCTTC. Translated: CASSVGVLREYGYTF. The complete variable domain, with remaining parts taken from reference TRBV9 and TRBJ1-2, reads DSGVTQTPKHLITATGQRVTLRCSPRSGDLSVYWYQQSLDQGLQFLIQYYNGEERAKGNILERFSAQQFPDLHSELNLSSLELGDSALYFCASSVGVLREYGYTFGSGTRLTVV.